The source of this T cell receptor beta chain is a study of Ad26.COV2.S vaccination and SARS-CoV-2 variants. Treatment here: roughly 20 received Ad26.COV2.S at low or high dose, single or two shots; about 5 received placebo; per-sample allocation not given. Samples analyzed were those drawn on day 63 after the first vaccine or placebo injection. An Ad26 vector expressing Wuhan-strain SARS-CoV-2 spike served as the vaccine. Points on this clone: What it recognizes is unknown.

Trimming removed 7 bases at V and 3 bases at J, with 12 bases between. Germline assignment: CDR1 MDHEN and CDR2 SYDVKM. The CDR3 covers 13 residues. Study conclusions and caveats: Estimates derived from TCR breadth and depth analyses may have underestimated total T cell responses. Breadth measured for non-spike TCRs was similar across vaccine and placebo recipients. Reports say spike-specific CD8+ and CD4+ T cell responses covered substantial breadth after vaccination.

Some clones are missing from TCRdb's copy, which holds only in-frame ones; the method was immunoSEQ multiplex PCR. Found here are 200,000 to 250,000 clones, 88% of them singletons; the top ten hold about 10%. V and J are TRBV28 and TRBJ1-1, with D tentatively TRBD1 (5 bases). This sample comprised peripheral blood, obtained in a trial of Ad26.COV2.S vaccine versus placebo. This clonotype was obtained from a person aged 18-60 years who received the Ad26.COV2.S COVID-19 vaccine or a placebo. The CDR3 protein is CASMRAGDTEAFF. The CDR3 DNA reads TGTGCCAGCATGCGCGCGGGGGACACTGAAGCTTTCTTT. Using reference TRBV28 and TRBJ1-1 for the parts outside the CDR3, the full variable domain is DVKVTQSSRYLVKRTGEKVFLECVQDMDHENMFWYRQDPGLGLRLIYFSYDVKMKEKGDIPEGYSVSREKKERFSLILESASTNQTSMYLCASMRAGDTEAFFGQGTRLTVV.